This TCR beta chain derives from a study of graft-versus-host responses after intestinal transplantation. Study in general: After anti-thymocyte globulin induction, recipients took tacrolimus and steroids for 3 to 4 years.

Using immunoSEQ multiplex PCR, the repertoire was profiled, and TCRdb retains in-frame clones only, with some absent. This table holds 85,000 to 95,000 clones, roughly 91% found once. The CDR3 has 16 amino acids. Germline V CDR1 and CDR2: SSHAT, FNYEAQ (reference sequence). The V and J ends lost 5 bases and 0 bases, in that order; junction bases with no gene match: 6. The study, taken as a whole, reports: High graft-versus-host to host-versus-graft clonal ratios were found in allografts of patients who had graft-donor T cell macrochimerism. Association was observed between peak circulating GvH clone levels and early post-transplant HvG declines. GvH clones were identified in recipient marrow, with some first appearing in ileum or blood.

As concerns this clone: Its antigen is not identified.

The V gene is TRBV7-7, the J gene TRBJ2-2; 7 bases line up with TRBD1. The sequence came from a human donor who received an intestinal transplant. This sample comprised unstimulated CD8+ T cells sorted from spleen or lymph node cells, obtained before intestinal transplant. The CDR3 region is CASSPWDSPNTGELFF. CDR3 DNA: TGTGCCAGCAGCCCTTGGGACAGTCCGAACACCGGGGAGCTGTTTTTT.